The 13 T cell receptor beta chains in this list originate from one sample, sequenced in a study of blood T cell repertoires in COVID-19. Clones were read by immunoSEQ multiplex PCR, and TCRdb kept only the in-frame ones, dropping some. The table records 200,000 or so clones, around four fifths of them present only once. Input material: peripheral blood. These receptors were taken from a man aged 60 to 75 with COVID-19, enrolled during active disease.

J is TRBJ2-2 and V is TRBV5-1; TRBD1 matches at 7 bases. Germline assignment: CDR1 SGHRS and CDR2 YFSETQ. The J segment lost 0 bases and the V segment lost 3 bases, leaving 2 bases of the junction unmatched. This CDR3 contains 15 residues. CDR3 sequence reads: CASSSGQSNTGELFF. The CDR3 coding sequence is TGCGCCAGCAGCTCGGGACAGTCGAACACCGGGGAGCTGTTTTTT.

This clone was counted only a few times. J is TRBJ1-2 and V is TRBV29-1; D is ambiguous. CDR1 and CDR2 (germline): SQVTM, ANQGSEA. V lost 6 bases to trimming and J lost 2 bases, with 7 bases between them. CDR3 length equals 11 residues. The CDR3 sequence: CSVTENYGYTF. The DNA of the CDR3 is TGCAGCGTCACAGAGAACTATGGCTACACCTTC.

In DNA form, the CDR3 reads TGTGCCACCAGCAGGGACAGGGCATCTAATGAAAAACTGTTTTTT. This translates into CATSRDRASNEKLFF. The chain is built from TRBV15 and TRBJ1-4, with 8 bases matching TRBD1. The trim removed 3 bases at V and 3 bases at J, leaving 3 bases unmatched. Germline CDR1 and CDR2: LNHNV and YYDKDF (reference sequence). The CDR3 totals 15 residues.

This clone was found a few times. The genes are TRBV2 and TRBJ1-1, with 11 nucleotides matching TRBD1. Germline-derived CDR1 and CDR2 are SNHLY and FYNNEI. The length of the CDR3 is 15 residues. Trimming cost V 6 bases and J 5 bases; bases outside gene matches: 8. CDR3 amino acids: CASRRTGGKGTEAFF. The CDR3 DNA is TGTGCCAGCAGGAGGACAGGGGGCAAGGGTACTGAAGCTTTCTTT.

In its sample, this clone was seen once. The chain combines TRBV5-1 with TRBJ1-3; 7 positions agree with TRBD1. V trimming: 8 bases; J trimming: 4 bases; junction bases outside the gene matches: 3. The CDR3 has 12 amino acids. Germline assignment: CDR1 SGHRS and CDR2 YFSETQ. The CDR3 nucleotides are TGCGCCAGGGTGGACAGGGGAAACACCATATATTTT. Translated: CARVDRGNTIYF.

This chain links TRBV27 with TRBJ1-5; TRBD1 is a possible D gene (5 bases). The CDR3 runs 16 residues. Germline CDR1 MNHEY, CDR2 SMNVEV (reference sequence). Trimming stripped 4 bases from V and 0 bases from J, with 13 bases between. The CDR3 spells CASSSETAYSNQPQHF. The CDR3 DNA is TGTGCCAGCAGTTCAGAGACAGCTTATAGCAATCAGCCCCAGCATTTT.

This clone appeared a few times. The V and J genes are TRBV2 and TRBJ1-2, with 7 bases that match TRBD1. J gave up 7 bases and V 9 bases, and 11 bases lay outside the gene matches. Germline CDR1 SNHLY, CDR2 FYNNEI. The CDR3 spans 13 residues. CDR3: CASREGASFGYTF. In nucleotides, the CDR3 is TGTGCCAGTAGAGAGGGGGCGTCATTTGGCTACACCTTC.

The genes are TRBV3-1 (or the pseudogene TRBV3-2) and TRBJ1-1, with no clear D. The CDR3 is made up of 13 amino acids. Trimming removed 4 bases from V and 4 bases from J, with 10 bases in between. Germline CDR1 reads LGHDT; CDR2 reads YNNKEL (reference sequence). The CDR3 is CASSRPGTTEAFF. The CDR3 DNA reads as TGTGCCAGCAGCCGACCGGGAACCACTGAAGCTTTCTTT.

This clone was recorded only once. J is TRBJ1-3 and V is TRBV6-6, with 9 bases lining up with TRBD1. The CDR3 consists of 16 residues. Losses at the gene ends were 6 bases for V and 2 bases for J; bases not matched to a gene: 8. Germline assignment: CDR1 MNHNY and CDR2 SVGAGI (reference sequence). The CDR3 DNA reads TGTGCCAGCAGCCCGGACAGGGGTGGACCTGGAAACACCATATATTTT. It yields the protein CASSPDRGGPGNTIYF.

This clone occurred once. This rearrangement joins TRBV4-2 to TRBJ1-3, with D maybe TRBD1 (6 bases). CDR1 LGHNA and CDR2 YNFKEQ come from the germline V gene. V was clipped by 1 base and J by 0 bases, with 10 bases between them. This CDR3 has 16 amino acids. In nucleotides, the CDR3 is TGTGCCAGCAGCCAAGGGGGGCTGAACTCTGGAAACACCATATATTTT. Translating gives CASSQGGLNSGNTIYF.

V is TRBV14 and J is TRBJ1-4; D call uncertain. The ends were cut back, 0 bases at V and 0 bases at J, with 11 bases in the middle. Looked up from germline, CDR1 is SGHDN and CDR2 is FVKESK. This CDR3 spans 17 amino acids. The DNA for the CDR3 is TGTGCCAGCAGCCAAGATAGTACCGCTGCAACTAATGAAAAACTGTTTTTT. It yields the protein CASSQDSTAATNEKLFF.

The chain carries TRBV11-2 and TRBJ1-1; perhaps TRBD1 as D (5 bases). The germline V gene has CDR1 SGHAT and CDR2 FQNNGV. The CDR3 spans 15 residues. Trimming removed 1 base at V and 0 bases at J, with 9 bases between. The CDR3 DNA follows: TGTGCCAGCAGCTTAGGGGCAGGGATGAACACTGAAGCTTTCTTT. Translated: CASSLGAGMNTEAFF. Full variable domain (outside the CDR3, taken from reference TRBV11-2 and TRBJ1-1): EAGVAQSPRYKIIEKRQSVAFWCNPISGHATLYWYQQILGQGPKLLIQFQNNGVVDDSQLPKDRFSAERLKGVDSTLKIQPAKLEDSAVYLCASSLGAGMNTEAFFGQGTRLTVV.

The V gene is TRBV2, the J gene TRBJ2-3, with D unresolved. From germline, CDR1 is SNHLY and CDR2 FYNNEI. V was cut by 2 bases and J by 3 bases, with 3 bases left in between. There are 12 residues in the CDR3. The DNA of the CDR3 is TGTGCCAGCAGTGAACTGACAGATACGCAGTATTTT. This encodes CASSELTDTQYF.